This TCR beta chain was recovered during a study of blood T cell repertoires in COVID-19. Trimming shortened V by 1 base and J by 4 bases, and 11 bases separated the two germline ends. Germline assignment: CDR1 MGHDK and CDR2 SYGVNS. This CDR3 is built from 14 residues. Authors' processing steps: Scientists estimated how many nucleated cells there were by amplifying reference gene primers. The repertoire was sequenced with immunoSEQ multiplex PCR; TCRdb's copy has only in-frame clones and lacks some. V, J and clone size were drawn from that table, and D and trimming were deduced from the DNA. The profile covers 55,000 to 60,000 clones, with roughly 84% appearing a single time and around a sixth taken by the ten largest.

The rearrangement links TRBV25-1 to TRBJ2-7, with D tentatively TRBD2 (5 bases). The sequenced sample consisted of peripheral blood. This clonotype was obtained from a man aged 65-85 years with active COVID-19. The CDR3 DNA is TGTGCCAGCAGTGAATCGTTAGGCGGGTACGAGCAGTACTTC. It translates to CASSESLGGYEQYF.